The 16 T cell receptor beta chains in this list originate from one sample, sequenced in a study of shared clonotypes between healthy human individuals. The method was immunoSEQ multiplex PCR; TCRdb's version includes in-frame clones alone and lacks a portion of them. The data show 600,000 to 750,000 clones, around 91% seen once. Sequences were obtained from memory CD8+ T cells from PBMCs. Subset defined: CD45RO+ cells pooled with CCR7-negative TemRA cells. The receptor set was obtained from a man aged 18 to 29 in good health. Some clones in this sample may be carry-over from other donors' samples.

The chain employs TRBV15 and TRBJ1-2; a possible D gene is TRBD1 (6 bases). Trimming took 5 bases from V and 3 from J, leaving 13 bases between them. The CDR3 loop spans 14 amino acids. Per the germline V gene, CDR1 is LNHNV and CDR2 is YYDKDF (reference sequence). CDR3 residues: CATSGSTGHYGYTF. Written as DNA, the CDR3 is TGTGCCACCAGCGGCTCGACAGGCCACTATGGCTACACCTTC.

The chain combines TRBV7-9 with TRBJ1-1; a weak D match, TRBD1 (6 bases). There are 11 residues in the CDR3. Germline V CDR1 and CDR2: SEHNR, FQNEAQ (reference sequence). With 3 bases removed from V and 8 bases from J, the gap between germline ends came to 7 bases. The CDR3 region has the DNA TGTGCCAGCAGCTTCCAGGGGGAAGCTTTCTTT. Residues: CASSFQGEAFF.

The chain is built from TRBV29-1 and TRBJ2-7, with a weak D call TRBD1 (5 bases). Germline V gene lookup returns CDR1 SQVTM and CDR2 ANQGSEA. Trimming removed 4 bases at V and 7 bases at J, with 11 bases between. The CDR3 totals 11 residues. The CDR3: CSVVGPREQYF. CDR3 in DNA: TGCAGCGTTGTGGGGCCTAGGGAGCAGTACTTC.

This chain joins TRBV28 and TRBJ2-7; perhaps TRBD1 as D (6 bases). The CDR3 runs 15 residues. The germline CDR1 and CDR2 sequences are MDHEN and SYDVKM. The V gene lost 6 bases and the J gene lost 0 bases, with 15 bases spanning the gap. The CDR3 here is CASSDMYRASYEQYF. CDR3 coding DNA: TGTGCCAGCAGCGATATGTACAGGGCCTCCTACGAGCAGTACTTC.

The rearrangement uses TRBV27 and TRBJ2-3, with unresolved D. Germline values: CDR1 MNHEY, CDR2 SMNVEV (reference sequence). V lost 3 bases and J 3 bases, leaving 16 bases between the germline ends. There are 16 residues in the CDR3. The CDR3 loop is CASSFSLEDRTDTQYF. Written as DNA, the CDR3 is TGTGCCAGCAGTTTCTCTCTAGAGGATAGGACAGATACGCAGTATTTT.

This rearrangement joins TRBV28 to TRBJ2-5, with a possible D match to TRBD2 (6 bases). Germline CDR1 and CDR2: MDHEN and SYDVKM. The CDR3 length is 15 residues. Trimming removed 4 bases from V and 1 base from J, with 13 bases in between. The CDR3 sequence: CASSSRRDPQETQYF. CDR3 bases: TGTGCCAGCAGTTCAAGGCGGGACCCCCAAGAGACCCAGTACTTC.

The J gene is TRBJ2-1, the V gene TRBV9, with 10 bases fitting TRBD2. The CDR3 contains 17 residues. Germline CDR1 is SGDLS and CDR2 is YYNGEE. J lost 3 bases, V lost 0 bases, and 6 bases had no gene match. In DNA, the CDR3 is TGTGCCAGCAGCGTAGATCCCCTAGCGGGAGACTACAATGAGCAGTTCTTC. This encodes CASSVDPLAGDYNEQFF.

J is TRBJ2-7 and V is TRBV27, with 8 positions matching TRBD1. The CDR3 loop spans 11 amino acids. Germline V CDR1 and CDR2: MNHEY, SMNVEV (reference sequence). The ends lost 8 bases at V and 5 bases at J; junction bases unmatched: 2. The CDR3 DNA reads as TGTGCCAGCGGGACAGGACACGAGCAGTACTTC. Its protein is CASGTGHEQYF.

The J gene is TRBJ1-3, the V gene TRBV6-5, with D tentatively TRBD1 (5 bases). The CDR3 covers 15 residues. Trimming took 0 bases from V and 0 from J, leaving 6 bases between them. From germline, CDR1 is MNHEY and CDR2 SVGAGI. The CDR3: CASSYSRGSGNTIYF. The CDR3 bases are TGTGCCAGCAGTTACTCGAGGGGCTCTGGAAACACCATATATTTT.

CDR3 DNA: TGCGCCAGCAGAGACGGACTATTTGTGGAGCAGTTCTTC. It yields the protein CASRDGLFVEQFF. This chain joins TRBV10-2 and TRBJ2-1, with D tentatively TRBD2 (6 bases). The V gene's germline CDR1 is WSHSY and CDR2 SAAADI. The V and J ends lost 6 bases and 10 bases respectively, with 16 bases between them. The CDR3 loop spans 13 amino acids.

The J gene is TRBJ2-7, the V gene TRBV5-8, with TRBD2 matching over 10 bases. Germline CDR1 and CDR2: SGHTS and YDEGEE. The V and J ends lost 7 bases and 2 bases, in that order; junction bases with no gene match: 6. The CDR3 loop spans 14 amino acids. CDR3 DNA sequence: TGTGCCAGCGAAAAGCGGGAGGGCCCCTACGAGCAGTACTTC. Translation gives CASEKREGPYEQYF.

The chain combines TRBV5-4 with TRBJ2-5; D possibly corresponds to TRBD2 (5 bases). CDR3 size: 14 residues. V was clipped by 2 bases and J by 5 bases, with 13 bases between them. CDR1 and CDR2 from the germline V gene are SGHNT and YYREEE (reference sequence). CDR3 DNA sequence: TGTGCCAGCAGCTTCCGAGGGTCCTGGGAGACCCAGTACTTC. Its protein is CASSFRGSWETQYF.

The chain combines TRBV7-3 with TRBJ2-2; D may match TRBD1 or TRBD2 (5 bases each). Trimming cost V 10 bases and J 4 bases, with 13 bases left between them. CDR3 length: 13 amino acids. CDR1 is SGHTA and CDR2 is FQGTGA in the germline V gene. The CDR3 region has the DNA TGTGCCACGGCAGGGACCTCCACCGGGGAGCTGTTTTTT. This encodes CATAGTSTGELFF.

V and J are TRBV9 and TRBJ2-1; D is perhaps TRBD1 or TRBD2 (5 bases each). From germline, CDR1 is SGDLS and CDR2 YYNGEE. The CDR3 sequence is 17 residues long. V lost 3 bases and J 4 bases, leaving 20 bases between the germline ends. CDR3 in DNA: TGTGCCAGCAGCGCCTCACCGGGGCCCCGGTTGTACAATGAGCAGTTCTTC. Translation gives CASSASPGPRLYNEQFF.

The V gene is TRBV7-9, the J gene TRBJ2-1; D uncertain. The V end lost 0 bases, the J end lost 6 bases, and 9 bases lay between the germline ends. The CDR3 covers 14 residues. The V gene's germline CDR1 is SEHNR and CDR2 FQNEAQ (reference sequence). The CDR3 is CASSLALQPNEQFF. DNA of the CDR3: TGTGCCAGCAGCTTAGCTTTACAGCCCAATGAGCAGTTCTTC. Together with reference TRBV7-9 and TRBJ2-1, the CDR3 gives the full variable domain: DTGVSQNPRHKITKRGQNVTFRCDPISEHNRLYWYRQTLGQGPEFLTYFQNEAQLEKSRLLSDRFSAERPKGSFSTLEIQRTEQGDSAMYLCASSLALQPNEQFFGPGTRLTVL.

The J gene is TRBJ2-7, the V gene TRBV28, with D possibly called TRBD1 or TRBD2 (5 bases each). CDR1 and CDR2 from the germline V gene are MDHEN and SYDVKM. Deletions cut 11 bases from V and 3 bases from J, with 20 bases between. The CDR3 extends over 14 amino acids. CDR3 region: CACIGVQGDYEQYF. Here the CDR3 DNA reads TGTGCCTGCATAGGTGTGCAGGGAGACTACGAGCAGTACTTC.